The present T cell receptor beta chain was sequenced within a study of blood T cell repertoires in COVID-19. Per the germline V gene, CDR1 is LNHDA and CDR2 is SQIVND (reference sequence). Trimming cost V 5 bases and J 7 bases; bases outside gene matches: 10. This CDR3 has 16 amino acids. The method was immunoSEQ multiplex PCR; TCRdb's version includes in-frame clones alone and lacks a portion of them. Among approximately 92,000 clones, roughly 80% were seen once, and the ten largest hold under 20%. V and J are TRBV19 and TRBJ1-6, with 8 bases aligning to TRBD1. Source material: peripheral blood. This TCR came from an older man with acute or convalescent COVID-19. DNA of the CDR3: TGTGCCAGTAGTTCGCTGACACAGGGGGGGAATTCACCCCTCCACTTT. This encodes CASSSLTQGGNSPLHF.